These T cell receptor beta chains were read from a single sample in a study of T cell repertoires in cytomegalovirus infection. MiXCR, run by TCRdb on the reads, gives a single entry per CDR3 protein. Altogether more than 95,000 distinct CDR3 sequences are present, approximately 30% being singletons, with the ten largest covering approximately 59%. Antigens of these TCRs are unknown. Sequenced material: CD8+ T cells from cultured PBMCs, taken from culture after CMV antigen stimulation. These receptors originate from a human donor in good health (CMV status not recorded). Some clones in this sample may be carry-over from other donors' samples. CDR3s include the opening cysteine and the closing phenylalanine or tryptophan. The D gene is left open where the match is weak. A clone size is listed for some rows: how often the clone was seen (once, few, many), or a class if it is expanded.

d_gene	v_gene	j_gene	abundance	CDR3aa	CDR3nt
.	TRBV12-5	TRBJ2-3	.	CASGFSTTGTDTQYF	TGTGCTAGTGGTTTCTCGACGACCGGCACAGATACGCAGTATTTT
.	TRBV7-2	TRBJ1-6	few	CASSLEGGHSPLHF	TGTGCCAGCAGCTTAGAGGGCGGCCATTCACCCCTCCACTTT
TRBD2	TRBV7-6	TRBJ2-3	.	CASSSTPPGTSGGRRTDTQYF	TGTGCCAGCAGCTCCACCCCCCCCGGGACTAGCGGGGGGCGCAGGACAGATACGCAGTATTTT
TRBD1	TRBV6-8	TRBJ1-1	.	CASKFDRGSLTEAFF	TGTGCCAGCAAGTTCGACAGGGGCTCCCTCACTGAAGCTTTCTTT
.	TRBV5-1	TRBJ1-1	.	CASSFRDTEAFF	TGCGCCAGCAGTTTTCGGGACACTGAAGCTTTCTTT
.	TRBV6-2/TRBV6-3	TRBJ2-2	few	CASSPLNYIYTGTGELFF	TGTGCCAGCAGCCCCCTCAACTATATCTATACGGGGACCGGGGAGCTGTTTTTT
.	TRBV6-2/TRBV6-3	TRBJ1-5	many	CASSYSLSNQPQHF	TGTGCCAGCAGTTACTCGCTTAGCAATCAGCCCCAGCATTTT
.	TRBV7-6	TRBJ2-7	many	CASSSTIGGAYEQYF	TGTGCCAGCAGCTCCACTATTGGCGGGGCGTACGAGCAGTACTTC
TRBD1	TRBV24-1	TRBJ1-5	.	CATSANTGEDQPQHF	TGTGCCACCAGTGCCAATACAGGGGAAGATCAGCCCCAGCATTTT
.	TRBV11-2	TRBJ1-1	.	CASSLDGGSLFEAFF	TGTGCCAGCAGCTTAGATGGGGGCAGTTTATTTGAAGCTTTCTTT
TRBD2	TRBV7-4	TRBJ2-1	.	CASSYSGGVGGEQFF	TGTGCCAGCAGCTATAGCGGGGGGGTTGGGGGTGAGCAGTTCTTC
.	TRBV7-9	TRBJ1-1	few	CASLIGSGTHMNTEAFF	TGTGCCAGCCTTATAGGATCCGGGACACACATGAACACTGAAGCTTTCTTT
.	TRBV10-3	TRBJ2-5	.	CAISDPGSASDETQYF	TGTGCCATCAGTGACCCGGGGTCGGCTAGCGATGAGACCCAGTACTTC
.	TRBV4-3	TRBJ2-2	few	CASSQNYGELFF	TGCGCCAGCAGCCAGAACTACGGGGAGCTGTTTTTT
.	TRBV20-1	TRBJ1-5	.	CSAKGQGNQPQHF	TGCAGTGCTAAAGGGCAGGGCAATCAGCCCCAGCATTTT
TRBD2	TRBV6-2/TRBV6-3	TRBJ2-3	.	CASSYPPSGGNSGTDTQYF	TGTGCCAGCAGTTACCCGCCTAGCGGGGGAAACTCGGGCACAGATACGCAGTATTTT
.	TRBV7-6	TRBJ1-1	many	CASSLMGAGNTEAFF	TGTGCCAGCAGCTTAATGGGGGCTGGGAACACTGAAGCTTTCTTT
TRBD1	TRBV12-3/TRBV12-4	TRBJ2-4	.	CASSLRDRGNIQYF	TGTGCCAGCAGTTTAAGGGACAGGGGTAACATTCAGTACTTC
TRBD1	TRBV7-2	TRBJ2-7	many	CASSLDRGRTYEQYF	TGTGCCAGCAGCTTAGACAGGGGGCGCACCTACGAGCAGTACTTC
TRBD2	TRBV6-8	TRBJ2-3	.	CASSYGGADTQYF	TGTGCCAGCAGCTACGGGGGGGCAGATACGCAGTATTTT
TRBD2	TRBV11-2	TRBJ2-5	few	CASSPGPGLAAWVTETQYF	TGTGCCAGCAGCCCGGGACCGGGACTAGCGGCGTGGGTGACGGAGACCCAGTACTTC
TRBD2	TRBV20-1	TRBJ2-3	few	CSAETLTSGGTDTQYF	TGCAGTGCTGAGACGCTGACTAGCGGGGGCACAGATACGCAGTATTTT
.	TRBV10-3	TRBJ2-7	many	CAIGDIDYEQYF	TGTGCCATCGGGGACATAGACTACGAGCAGTACTTC
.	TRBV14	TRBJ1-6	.	CASSQSRGRNSPLHF	TGTGCCAGCAGCCAATCCAGGGGTAGGAATTCACCCCTCCACTTT
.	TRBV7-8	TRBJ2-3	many	CASTDSGGTLMDTQYF	TGTGCCAGCACCGACTCGGGGGGCACCCTGATGGATACGCAGTATTTT
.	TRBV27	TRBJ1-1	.	CASSLGRGSGDTEAFF	TGTGCCAGCAGTCTGGGGCGGGGCTCAGGAGACACTGAAGCTTTCTTT
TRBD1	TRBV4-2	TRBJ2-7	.	CASSPIRQGIHEQYF	TGTGCCAGCAGCCCCATCCGACAGGGAATCCACGAGCAGTACTTC
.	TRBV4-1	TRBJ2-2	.	CASSQGLANTGELFF	TGCGCCAGCAGCCAAGGGCTAGCGAACACCGGGGAGCTGTTTTTT
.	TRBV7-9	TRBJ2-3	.	CASSKESPGMTNTQYF	TGTGCCAGCAGCAAAGAGAGTCCGGGGATGACTAATACGCAGTATTTT
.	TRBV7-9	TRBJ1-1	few	CASSLGGGEAFF	TGTGCCAGCAGCTTAGGGGGTGGGGAAGCTTTCTTT
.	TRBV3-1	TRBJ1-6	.	CASSQERTRRGNSPLHF	TGTGCCAGCAGCCAAGAAAGAACCCGCCGGGGTAATTCACCCCTCCACTTT
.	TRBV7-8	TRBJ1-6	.	CASSLGPGANSPLHF	TGTGCCAGCAGCTTAGGACCGGGAGCTAATTCACCCCTCCACTTT
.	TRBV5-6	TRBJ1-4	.	CASSLGRQQKLFF	TGTGCCAGCAGCTTGGGTCGACAGCAAAAACTGTTTTTT
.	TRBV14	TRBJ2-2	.	CASSQASKVGTGELFF	TGTGCCAGCAGCCAAGCTTCGAAAGTGGGCACCGGGGAGCTGTTTTTT
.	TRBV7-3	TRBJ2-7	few	CASSFSAASEQYF	TGTGCCAGCAGCTTTAGTGCGGCTTCCGAGCAGTACTTC
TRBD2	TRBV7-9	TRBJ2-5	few	CASSSGGKTQYF	TGTGCCAGCAGCTCGGGAGGGAAGACCCAGTACTTC
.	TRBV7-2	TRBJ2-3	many	CASSYAGAYTDTQYF	TGTGCCAGCAGCTACGCGGGGGCCTACACAGATACGCAGTATTTT
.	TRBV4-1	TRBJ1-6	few	CASSDVRDRINSPLHF	TGCGCCAGCAGCGACGTTAGAGACAGGATAAATTCACCCCTCCACTTT
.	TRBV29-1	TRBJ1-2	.	CSIKIPANYGYTF	TGCAGCATCAAAATTCCAGCCAACTATGGCTACACCTTC
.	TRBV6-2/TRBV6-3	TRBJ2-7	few	CASSYSTGYTYEQYF	TGTGCCAGCAGTTACTCGACAGGATATACCTACGAGCAGTACTTC
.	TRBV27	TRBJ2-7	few	CASSLSGFLNEQYF	TGTGCCAGCAGTTTATCGGGGTTTCTTAACGAGCAGTACTTC
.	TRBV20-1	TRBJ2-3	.	CSASYMRGADTQYF	TGCAGTGCTTCTTACATGCGGGGTGCAGATACGCAGTATTTT